Listed here are 28 T cell receptor beta chains from one sample, sequenced in a study of metastatic and nonmetastatic thyroid tumors. TCRdb reassembled clones from the PCR reads with MiXCR. This table has 75,000 to 100,000 clones, about 13% appearing once. Every patient was untreated before thyroid surgery. Sequencing used blood. The receptors derive from a female donor with papillary thyroid cancer or a benign thyroid nodule (not recorded which). Some clones in this sample may be carry-over from other donors' samples.

In its sample, this clone was seen a few times. Since a much larger clone is just one base distant, this may be a read error. This chain joins TRBV19 and TRBJ2-7; 7 bases map to TRBD2. V was pared by 3 bases and J by 2 bases, with 7 bases of the junction left unmatched. Germline V gene sequence: CDR1 LNHDA, CDR2 SQIVND (reference sequence). The length of the CDR3 is 15 residues. CDR3 nucleotides: TGTGCCAGTAGTATTGGTCTAGCGGTACCCTACGAGCAGTACTTC. Translation: CASSIGLAVPYEQYF.

This clone was observed many times. V usage is TRBV9 and J usage is TRBJ2-5, with TRBD1 as a possible D gene (6 bases). Germline CDR1 SGDLS, CDR2 YYNGEE. The CDR3 has 15 amino acids. V lost 0 bases, J lost 6 bases, and 15 bases lay in between. CDR3 sequence reads: CASSVDRQASKTQYF. CDR3 DNA sequence: TGTGCCAGCAGCGTAGACCGACAGGCGTCTAAGACCCAGTACTTC.

Many counts were recorded for this clone. The gene calls are TRBV7-6 and TRBJ2-5, with 7 positions matching TRBD1. V shed 4 bases, J shed 7 bases, and the junction held 6 bases outside the gene matches. CDR1 SGHVS and CDR2 FNYEAQ come from the germline V gene. The CDR3 has 13 residues. The CDR3 bases are TGTGCCAGCAGCTCGACAGGGTCGGGGACCCAGTACTTC. Residues: CASSSTGSGTQYF.

The chain is built from TRBV19 and TRBJ2-2; D unresolved. Trimming removed 5 bases at V and 8 bases at J, with 21 bases between. The CDR3 sequence is 16 residues long. CDR1 is LNHDA and CDR2 is SQIVND in the germline V gene (reference sequence). In nucleotides, the CDR3 is TGTGCCAGTAGTCACGTGGGGTCTCAGGACCCAGGGGAGCTGTTTTTT. Its translation is CASSHVGSQDPGELFF.

The chain is built from TRBV19 and TRBJ1-1; a weak D match, TRBD1 (6 bases). The CDR3 runs 16 residues. Deletions cut 3 bases from V and 5 bases from J, with 19 bases between. Germline V gene lookup returns CDR1 LNHDA and CDR2 SQIVND (reference sequence). The CDR3 sequence: CASSMTGITRGTEAFF. The CDR3 coding sequence is TGTGCCAGTAGTATGACAGGTATAACTCGGGGGACTGAAGCTTTCTTT.

This clone was seen repeatedly, ten times or more. This specimen includes other DNA sequences encoding the same CDR3. The chain combines TRBV9 with TRBJ2-3, with TRBD1 matching 8 bases. The CDR3 runs to 15 residues. With V trimmed by 4 bases and J by 10 bases, 14 bases remained unmatched. Germline CDR1 is SGDLS and CDR2 is YYNGEE. The CDR3 sequence: CASSPQGARWGAQYF. The CDR3 DNA follows: TGTGCCAGCAGCCCCCAGGGGGCTCGGTGGGGTGCGCAGTATTTT.

Regarding this clone: This may be a read error: a much more frequent sequence differs by one nucleotide. The chain carries TRBV9 and TRBJ2-7; tentatively, D is TRBD1 or TRBD2 (5 bases each). The CDR3 sequence is 16 residues long. The ends were cut back, 2 bases at V and 3 bases at J, with 18 bases in the middle. Germline V gives CDR1 SGDLS, CDR2 YYNGEE. CDR3 region: CASSVEGNSRVYEQYF. CDR3 bases: TGTGCCAGCAGCGTCGAGGGGAATAGCAGAGTCTACGAGCAGTACTTC.

This clone has ten or more counts. The chain has TRBV10-3 and TRBJ1-1; possible D gene TRBD1, 5 bases. The CDR3 is made up of 16 amino acids. CDR1 ENHRY and CDR2 SYGVKD come from the germline V gene. The V gene lost 1 base and the J gene lost 0 bases, with 12 bases spanning the gap. The CDR3 reads CAISELGDSMNTEAFF. CDR3 nucleotide sequence: TGTGCCATCAGTGAGTTGGGGGACTCCATGAACACTGAAGCTTTCTTT.

To note about this clone: Given a much more abundant clone one base away, this may be a read error. The identical CDR3 is also encoded by other nucleotide sequences in the sample. The chain joins TRBV9 to TRBJ2-7; a possible D gene is TRBD1 (6 bases). Per the germline V gene, CDR1 is SGDLS and CDR2 is YYNGEE. Trimming took off 2 bases at V and 2 bases at J, with 14 bases between the two ends. This CDR3 is 15 amino acids long. CDR3 sequence (DNA): TGTGCCAGCAGCGTGGGCCAGGGGATAGCCTACGAGCAGTACTTC. This gives the protein CASSVGQGIAYEQYF. The full variable domain, completed using reference TRBV9 and TRBJ2-7, is DSGVTQTPKHLITATGQRVTLRCSPRSGDLSVYWYQQSLDQGLQFLIQYYNGEERAKGNILERFSAQQFPDLHSELNLSSLELGDSALYFCASSVGQGIAYEQYFGPGTRLTVT.

The chain uses TRBV27 and TRBJ2-1; TRBD2 matches at 8 bases. This CDR3 comprises 14 residues. Germline V gene lookup returns CDR1 MNHEY and CDR2 SMNVEV (reference sequence). J lost 2 bases, V lost 7 bases, and 4 bases had no gene match. Here the CDR3 DNA reads TGTGCCAGCACACCGGGACTAGCCTACAATGAGCAGTTCTTC. Translation: CASTPGLAYNEQFF.

The table lists this clone with many counts. The V gene is TRBV3-1, the J gene TRBJ2-2; D perhaps matches TRBD2 (6 bases). The germline gives CDR1 LGHDT, CDR2 YNNKEL (reference sequence). V lost 1 base to trimming and J lost 7 bases, with 10 bases between them. The CDR3 spans 14 residues. The chain's CDR3 is CASSQGRGLGELFF. CDR3 coding DNA: TGTGCCAGCAGCCAAGGGCGGGGCCTCGGGGAGCTGTTTTTT.

This clone was recorded at least ten times. The chain uses TRBV10-3 and TRBJ2-2, with 9 bases lining up with TRBD1. The V segment lost 4 bases and the J segment 5 bases; nucleotides outside the gene matches: 8. CDR3 length: 16 amino acids. The germline V gene has CDR1 ENHRY and CDR2 SYGVKD. As DNA, the CDR3 is TGTGCCATCAGTGTCCCGTCCGGACAGGGGACCGGGGAGCTGTTTTTT. Translated, it gives CAISVPSGQGTGELFF.

The chain combines TRBV5-1 with TRBJ2-1, with D maybe TRBD2 (6 bases). The CDR3 runs to 15 residues. V gave up 1 base and J gave up 6 bases, with 14 bases separating them. The V gene's germline CDR1 is SGHRS and CDR2 YFSETQ. The chain's CDR3 is CASSLWEADVNEQFF. The CDR3, as DNA: TGCGCCAGCAGCTTGTGGGAGGCAGACGTCAATGAGCAGTTCTTC.

This clone was seen repeatedly, ten times or more. V is TRBV20-1 and J is TRBJ2-3, with a weak D call TRBD2 (6 bases). The ends were cut back, 6 bases at V and 6 bases at J, with 7 bases in the middle. Germline V gives CDR1 DFQATT, CDR2 SNEGSKA (reference sequence). The CDR3 consists of 10 residues. The CDR3 region is CSATSDTQYF. The CDR3 DNA reads as TGCAGTGCCACTAGCGATACGCAGTATTTT.

This clone was observed many times. The rearrangement uses TRBV2 and TRBJ1-5; D unresolved. V was trimmed by 6 bases and J by 0 bases, leaving 6 bases between them. Germline V CDR1 and CDR2: SNHLY, FYNNEI. CDR3 length: 13 residues. The CDR3 reads CASSADSNQPQHF. Here the CDR3 DNA reads TGTGCCAGCAGCGCCGATAGCAATCAGCCCCAGCATTTT.

This clone came up many times. V and J are TRBV28 and TRBJ2-7; tentative D call: TRBD1 (7 bases). V lost 2 bases and J 2 bases, leaving 22 bases between the germline ends. The germline V gene encodes CDR1 MDHEN and CDR2 SYDVKM. This CDR3 is 18 amino acids long. CDR3 sequence reads: CASSLVGGGSSATYEQYF. The CDR3 DNA follows: TGTGCCAGCAGTTTAGTCGGAGGGGGCAGTAGCGCAACCTACGAGCAGTACTTC.

This clone was observed at least ten times. This chain joins TRBV11-1 and TRBJ1-1; possibly TRBD1 for D (5 bases). The germline V gene encodes CDR1 SGHAT and CDR2 FQDESV (reference sequence). CDR3 length: 14 amino acids. With 0 bases removed from V and 1 base from J, the gap between germline ends came to 6 bases. As DNA, the CDR3 is TGTGCCAGCAGCTTAGCAGGGGCGAACACTGAAGCTTTCTTT. This translates into CASSLAGANTEAFF.

This clone appeared many times. V and J are TRBV11-3 and TRBJ2-1, with 8 bases matching TRBD2. V trimming: 2 bases; J trimming: 15 bases; junction bases outside the gene matches: 9. The CDR3 spans 13 residues. The germline CDR1 and CDR2 sequences are SGHNT and YENEEA. The CDR3: CASSLSTSGRLFF. CDR3 coding DNA: TGTGCCAGCAGCTTATCTACTAGCGGACGGTTGTTCTTC.

In its sample, this clone was seen many times. Written as DNA, the CDR3 is TGTGCCAGCAGCCTCACCCAGGGGGCGGGCACTGAAGCTTTCTTT. Amino acid sequence: CASSLTQGAGTEAFF. The chain has TRBV7-9 and TRBJ1-1; 8 bases line up with TRBD1. Germline CDR1 and CDR2: SEHNR and FQNEAQ (reference sequence). This CDR3 comprises 15 residues. Trimming removed 5 bases from V and 4 bases from J; junction bases left unmatched: 9.

This clone was observed at least ten times. Other nucleotide sequences from this sample produce the same CDR3. The rearrangement links TRBV27 to TRBJ2-6; D call uncertain. Trimming cost V 6 bases and J 2 bases, with 5 bases left between them. Germline CDR1 MNHEY, CDR2 SMNVEV (reference sequence). The CDR3 loop spans 13 amino acids. This CDR3 reads CASRQPGANVLTF. In DNA form, the CDR3 reads TGTGCCAGCAGACAACCTGGGGCCAACGTCCTGACTTTC.

With regard to this clone: Being one base from a much bigger clone, this may be a read error. The chain is built from TRBV28 and TRBJ2-3, with D possibly being TRBD1 (5 bases). Germline V CDR1 and CDR2: MDHEN, SYDVKM. V lost 10 bases and J 1 base, leaving 15 bases between the germline ends. The CDR3 consists of 14 residues. CDR3 bases: TGTGCCATCGTAGGGGTTTTTGGCACAGATACGCAGTATTTT. Protein sequence: CAIVGVFGTDTQYF.

This clone was detected many times. The chain recombines TRBV4-3 with TRBJ2-5; TRBD1 is a possible D gene (6 bases). This CDR3 is built from 14 residues. Germline values: CDR1 LGHNA, CDR2 YSLEER. Trimming took off 5 bases at V and 4 bases at J, with 14 bases between the two ends. CDR3: CASSDLGAGETQYF. CDR3 in DNA: TGCGCCAGCAGCGATCTGGGGGCGGGAGAGACCCAGTACTTC.

This clone was recorded at least ten times. The chain is built from TRBV4-1 and TRBJ1-1; possibly TRBD1 for D (6 bases). The CDR3 spans 19 residues. Trimming stripped 0 bases from V and 1 base from J, with 21 bases between. Germline values: CDR1 MGHRA, CDR2 YSYEKL. CDR3 sequence reads: CASSQDRVSGEGENTEAFF. The CDR3 nucleotides are TGCGCCAGCAGCCAAGATCGAGTGTCAGGGGAGGGTGAGAACACTGAAGCTTTCTTT.

This clone was counted at least ten times. The gene calls are TRBV5-4 and TRBJ2-7, with 8 bases lining up with TRBD1. Germline CDR1 SGHNT, CDR2 YYREEE (reference sequence). V shed 0 bases, J shed 1 base, and the junction held 12 bases outside the gene matches. The CDR3 runs to 18 residues. CDR3 in amino acids: CASSLAGRGRILSYEQYF. In DNA form, the CDR3 reads TGTGCCAGCAGCTTGGCCGGCAGGGGGCGAATTTTGTCCTACGAGCAGTACTTC.

Many counts were recorded for this clone. The J gene is TRBJ2-3, the V gene TRBV20-1; 7 bases match TRBD1. V dropped 3 bases and J dropped 3; count of bases not matched to a gene: 9. Germline lookup yields CDR1 DFQATT and CDR2 SNEGSKA (reference sequence). This CDR3 comprises 15 residues. The CDR3 region is CSASGTASGTDTQYF. CDR3 nucleotide sequence: TGCAGTGCTAGTGGGACAGCTTCTGGGACAGATACGCAGTATTTT.

There are many counts of this clone. The chain links TRBV10-1 to TRBJ2-3; TRBD1 might be the D (6 bases). The V and J ends lost 7 bases and 1 base respectively, with 12 bases between them. The CDR3 is 14 amino acids. Germline values: CDR1 WNHNN, CDR2 SYGVQD (reference sequence). CDR3 bases: TGCGCCAGCATTAGGGGGACGGGCACAGATACGCAGTATTTT. It translates to CASIRGTGTDTQYF.

This clone was seen many times. The V call is TRBV7-8, the J call TRBJ1-1, with 7 bases aligning to TRBD1. The CDR3 is 14 amino acids. Germline V gene data show CDR1 as SGHVS and CDR2 as FQNEAQ. V lost 1 base to trimming and J lost 3 bases; unmatched junction nucleotides: 2. DNA for the CDR3: TGTGCCAGCAGCTTAGAGACAGGGTACACTGAAGCTTTCTTT. This sequence encodes CASSLETGYTEAFF.

This clone was observed at least ten times. This chain connects TRBV30 to TRBJ2-1; 12 nucleotides align to TRBD2. The length of the CDR3 is 17 residues. J lost 1 base, V lost 1 base, and 5 bases had no gene match. Looked up from germline, CDR1 is GTSNPN and CDR2 is SVGIG (reference sequence). This CDR3 is CAWSASGRAVSYNEQFF. In nucleotides, the CDR3 is TGTGCCTGGAGTGCTAGCGGGAGGGCCGTATCCTACAATGAGCAGTTCTTC. Variable domain in full (rest from reference TRBV30 and TRBJ2-1): SQTIHQWPATLVQPVGSPLSLECTVEGTSNPNLYWYRQAAGRGLQLLFYSVGIGQISSEVPQNLSASRPQDRQFILSSKKLLLSDSGFYLCAWSASGRAVSYNEQFFGPGTRLTVL.